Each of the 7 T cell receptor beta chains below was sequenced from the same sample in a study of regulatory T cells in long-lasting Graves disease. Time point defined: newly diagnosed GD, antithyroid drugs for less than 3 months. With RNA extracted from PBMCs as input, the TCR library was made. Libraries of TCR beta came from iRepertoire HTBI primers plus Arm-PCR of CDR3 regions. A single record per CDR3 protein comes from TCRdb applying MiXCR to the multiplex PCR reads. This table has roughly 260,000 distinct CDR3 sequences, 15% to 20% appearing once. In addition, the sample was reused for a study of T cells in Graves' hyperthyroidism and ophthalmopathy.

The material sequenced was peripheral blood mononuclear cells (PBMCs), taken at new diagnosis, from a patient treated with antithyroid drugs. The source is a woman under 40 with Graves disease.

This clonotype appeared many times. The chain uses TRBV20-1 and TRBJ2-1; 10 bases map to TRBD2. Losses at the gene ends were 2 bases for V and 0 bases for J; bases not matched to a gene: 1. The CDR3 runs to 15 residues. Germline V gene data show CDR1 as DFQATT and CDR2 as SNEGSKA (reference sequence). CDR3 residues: CSARKRGGSYNEQFF. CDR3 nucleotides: TGCAGTGCTAGAAAGCGGGGGGGCTCCTACAATGAGCAGTTCTTC.

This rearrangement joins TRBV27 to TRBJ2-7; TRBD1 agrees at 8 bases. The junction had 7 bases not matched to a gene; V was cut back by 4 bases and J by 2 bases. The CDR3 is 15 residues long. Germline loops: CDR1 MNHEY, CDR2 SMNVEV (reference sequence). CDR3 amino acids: CASSSWTGFAYEQYF. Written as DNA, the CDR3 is TGTGCCAGCAGTTCTTGGACAGGGTTTGCCTACGAGCAGTACTTC.

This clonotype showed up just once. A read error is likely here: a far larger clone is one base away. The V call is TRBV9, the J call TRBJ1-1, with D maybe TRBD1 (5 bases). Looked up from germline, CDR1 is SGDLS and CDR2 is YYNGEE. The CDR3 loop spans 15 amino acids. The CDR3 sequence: CASSSSAGGGTEAFF. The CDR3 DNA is TGCGCCAGCAGCTCCTCCGCGGGGGGGGGCACTGAAGCTTTCTTT.

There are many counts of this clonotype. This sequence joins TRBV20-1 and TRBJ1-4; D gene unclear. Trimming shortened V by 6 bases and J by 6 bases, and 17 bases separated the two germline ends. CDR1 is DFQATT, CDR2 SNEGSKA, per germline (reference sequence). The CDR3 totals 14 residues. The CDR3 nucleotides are TGCAGTGCCAGTGGGGTACACGGCGATGAAAAACTGTTTTTT. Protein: CSASGVHGDEKLFF.

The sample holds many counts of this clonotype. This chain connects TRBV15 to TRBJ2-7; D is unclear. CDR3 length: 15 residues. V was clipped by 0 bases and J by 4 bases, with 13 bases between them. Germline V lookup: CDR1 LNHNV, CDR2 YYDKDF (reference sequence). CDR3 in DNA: TGTGCCACCAGCAGAGACAGGACCCTTTCTTACGAGCAGTACTTC. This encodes CATSRDRTLSYEQYF.

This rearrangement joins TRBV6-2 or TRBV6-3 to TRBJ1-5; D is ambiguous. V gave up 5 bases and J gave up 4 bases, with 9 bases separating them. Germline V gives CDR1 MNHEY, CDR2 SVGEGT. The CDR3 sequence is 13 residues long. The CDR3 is CASSESRNQPQHF. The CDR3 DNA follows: TGTGCCAGCAGTGAATCTAGGAATCAGCCCCAGCATTTT.

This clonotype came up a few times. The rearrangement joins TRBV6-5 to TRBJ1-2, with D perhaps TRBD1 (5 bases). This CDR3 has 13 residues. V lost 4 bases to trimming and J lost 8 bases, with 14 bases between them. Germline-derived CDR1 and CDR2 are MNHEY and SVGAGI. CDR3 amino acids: CASSLNRRLGYTF. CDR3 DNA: TGTGCCAGCAGTTTAAACAGGAGATTGGGCTACACCTTC.